What follows is one TCR beta chain and its context. The antigen is unknown. This specimen belongs to a study of healthy donors' naive CD4 and CD8 T cells. About the study: Donors came from three age groups: 20-25, 40-50 and 60-70 years. Study-level points and caveats: Alpha and beta chains were sequenced in bulk without pairing. CDR3 charge plus V and J genes appeared to account for roughly 13% of CD4/CD8 variance. Possible naive T cell homeostatic proliferation bias remained unaddressed.

A linear amplification protocol produced the TCR libraries from about 450 ng of total RNA. TCRdb used MiXCR to reprocess the reads, holding one entry per CDR3 protein. The sample consists of some 190,000 distinct CDR3 sequences, around three quarters of them appearing once. The source is a pool of human donors in good health; the sample pools cells from several healthy donors. Sequenced material: naive CD4+ and CD8+ T cells sorted from blood, pooled from several donors.

The CDR3, as DNA: TGTGCCAGTAGTATGACAGTCTCCTACAATGAGCAGTTCTTC. Its protein product is CASSMTVSYNEQFF. The genes are TRBV19 and TRBJ2-1; TRBD1 is a possible D gene (5 bases). Trimming stripped 3 bases from V and 0 bases from J, with 6 bases between. Per germline, CDR1 LNHDA and CDR2 SQIVND (reference sequence). There are 14 residues in the CDR3.